The 9 T cell receptor beta chains given below trace back to one sample, sequenced in a study of cytomegalovirus exposure and HLA in healthy donors (dated by TCRdb to about 2017). The library came from the immunoSEQ multiplex PCR assay. The multiplex PCR relied on a mix of 60 forward primers for TCR Vbeta segments and 13 reverse primers for TCR Jbeta segments. TCRdb carries this immuneACCESS record with in-frame sequences only. Its versions omit some clonotypes, under half of them owing to an unresolved V gene in the studies checked, with the rest unexplained. The sample has approximately 160,000 clones on record, less than 85% of them singletons. Jointly, the top ten make up roughly 5% of the sample. The sequencing sample was made of PBMCs. The receptors stem from a man between 18 and 35 years old in good health and CMV-seronegative.

In DNA form, the CDR3 reads TGTGCCAGCAGTTATGACGAGGGTGGCTACACCTTC. This sequence encodes CASSYDEGGYTF. The V and J genes are TRBV6-6 and TRBJ1-2; unclear D gene. V was trimmed by 3 bases and J by 7 bases, leaving 9 bases between them. CDR1 MNHNY and CDR2 SVGAGI come from the germline V gene (reference sequence). This CDR3 is built from 12 residues.

This clone was observed a few times. The V gene is TRBV2, the J gene TRBJ2-1, with 10 bases that match TRBD2. CDR3 length: 14 amino acids. From germline, CDR1 is SNHLY and CDR2 FYNNEI. J lost 4 bases, V lost 3 bases, and 0 bases had no gene match. The CDR3 loop reads CASSDSGGYNEQFF. In DNA, the CDR3 is TGTGCCAGCAGTGATAGCGGGGGGTACAATGAGCAGTTCTTC.

The rearrangement links TRBV4-1 to TRBJ2-3, with 12 positions matching TRBD1. This CDR3 has 21 residues. V shed 2 bases and J 2 bases; nucleotides not matched to a gene: 17. Germline V CDR1 and CDR2: MGHRA, YSYEKL. CDR3 bases: TGCGCCAGCAGCCAAAGCCCCCGGGACAGGGGGCTAGTGGGACTCACAGATACGCAGTATTTT. Residues: CASSQSPRDRGLVGLTDTQYF.

Of note for this clone: The CDR3 ends on some other residue instead of the conserved phenylalanine or tryptophan, so this is likely a read error. J is TRBJ2-7 and V is TRBV14; D gene ambiguous. Germline CDR1 is SGHDN and CDR2 is FVKESK. Deletions cut 6 bases from V and 3 bases from J, with 9 bases between. The CDR3 is 12 residues long. The DNA of the CDR3 is TGTGCCAGCAGGGGTTTGGGCTACGAGCAGTACCTC. Translation: CASRGLGYEQYL.

The V call is TRBV4-2, the J call TRBJ2-1; weak D call: TRBD1 (5 bases). V was clipped by 5 bases and J by 9 bases, with 20 bases between them. Per germline, CDR1 LGHNA and CDR2 YNFKEQ. The CDR3 runs to 15 residues. The CDR3 nucleotides are TGTGCCAGCAGCAGGACACGAGAAATGGTGGGTGAGCAGTTCTTC. Translated: CASSRTREMVGEQFF.

The CDR3 region is CASRRGGPAYEQYF. The CDR3 DNA reads as TGTGCCAGCAGGCGGGGGGGTCCCGCCTACGAGCAGTACTTC. J is TRBJ2-7 and V is TRBV2; TRBD2 aligns across 9 bases. Germline CDR1 and CDR2: SNHLY and FYNNEI. This CDR3 spans 14 amino acids. V was clipped by 6 bases and J by 2 bases; unmatched bases: 5.

The gene calls are TRBV11-2 and TRBJ2-4, with TRBD2 identical over 8 bases. This CDR3 has 15 amino acids. Per the germline V gene, CDR1 is SGHAT and CDR2 is FQNNGV. V dropped 5 bases and J dropped 3; count of bases not matched to a gene: 6. CDR3 loop: CASSPGGSGKNIQYF. CDR3 DNA sequence: TGTGCCAGCAGCCCGGGAGGGTCGGGCAAAAACATTCAGTACTTC.

The chain employs TRBV15 and TRBJ1-5; D perhaps matches TRBD1 (6 bases). The germline V gene has CDR1 LNHNV and CDR2 YYDKDF (reference sequence). V was pared by 8 bases and J by 5 bases, with 13 bases between. There are 13 residues in the CDR3. The CDR3 DNA is TGTGCCACCCGGCCGGGGGGCGATCAGCCCCAGCATTTT. It translates to CATRPGGDQPQHF.

The genes are TRBV21-1 and TRBJ2-7; TRBD1, as called in the table, went unchecked against the DNA. TRBV21-1 is labeled a pseudogene. The CDR3 covers 14 residues. CDR3 in DNA: TGTGCCAGCAGCAAGGACAGCTTGCACCACGAGCAGTACTTC. Translation gives CASSKDSLHHEQYF.